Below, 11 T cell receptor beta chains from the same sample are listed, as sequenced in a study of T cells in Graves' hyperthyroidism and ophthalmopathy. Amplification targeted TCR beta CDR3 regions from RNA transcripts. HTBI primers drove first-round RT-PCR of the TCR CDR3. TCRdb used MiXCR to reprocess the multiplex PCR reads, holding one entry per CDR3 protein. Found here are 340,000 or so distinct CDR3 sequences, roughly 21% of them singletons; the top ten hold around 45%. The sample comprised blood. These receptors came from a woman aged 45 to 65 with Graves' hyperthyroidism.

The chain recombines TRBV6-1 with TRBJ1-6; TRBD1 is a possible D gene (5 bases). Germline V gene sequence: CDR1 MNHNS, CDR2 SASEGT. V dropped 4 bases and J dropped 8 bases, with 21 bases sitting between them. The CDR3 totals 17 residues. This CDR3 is CASSGQVGGGVYSPLHF. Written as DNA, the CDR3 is TGTGCCAGCAGTGGACAAGTAGGCGGGGGGGTCTATTCACCCCTCCACTTT.

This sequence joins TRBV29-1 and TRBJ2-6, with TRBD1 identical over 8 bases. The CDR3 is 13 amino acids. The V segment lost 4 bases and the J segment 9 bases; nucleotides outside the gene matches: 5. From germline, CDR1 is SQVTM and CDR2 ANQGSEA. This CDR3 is CSVAGGTGNVLTF. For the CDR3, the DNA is TGCAGCGTTGCGGGCGGGACAGGCAACGTCCTGACTTTC.

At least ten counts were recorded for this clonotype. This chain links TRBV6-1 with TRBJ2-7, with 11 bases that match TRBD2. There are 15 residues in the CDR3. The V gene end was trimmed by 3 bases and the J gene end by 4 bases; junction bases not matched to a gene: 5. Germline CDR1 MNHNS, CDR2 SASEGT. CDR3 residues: CASSDRLAGGYEQYF. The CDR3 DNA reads TGTGCCAGCAGTGACCGGCTAGCGGGGGGATACGAGCAGTACTTC.

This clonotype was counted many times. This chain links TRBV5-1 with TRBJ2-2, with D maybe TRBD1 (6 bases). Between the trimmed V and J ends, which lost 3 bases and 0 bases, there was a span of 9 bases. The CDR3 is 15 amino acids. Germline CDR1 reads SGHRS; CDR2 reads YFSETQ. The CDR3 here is CASSSGHANTGELFF. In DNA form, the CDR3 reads TGCGCCAGCAGCTCGGGACATGCGAACACCGGGGAGCTGTTTTTT.

The chain's CDR3 is CASSPYPGQRYGYTF. CDR3 nucleotide sequence: TGCGCCAGCAGCCCGTACCCGGGACAGCGGTATGGCTACACCTTC. The chain uses TRBV5-1 and TRBJ1-2; 7 positions match TRBD1. V trimming: 4 bases; J trimming: 5 bases; junction bases outside the gene matches: 11. Germline CDR1 reads SGHRS; CDR2 reads YFSETQ. This CDR3 has 15 residues.

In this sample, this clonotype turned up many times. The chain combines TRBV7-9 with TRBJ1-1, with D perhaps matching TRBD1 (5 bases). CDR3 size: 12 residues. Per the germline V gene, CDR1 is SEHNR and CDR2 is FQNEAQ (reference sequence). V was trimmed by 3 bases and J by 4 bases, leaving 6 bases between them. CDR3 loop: CASSLGVTEAFF. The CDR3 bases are TGTGCCAGCAGCTTGGGGGTCACTGAAGCTTTCTTT.

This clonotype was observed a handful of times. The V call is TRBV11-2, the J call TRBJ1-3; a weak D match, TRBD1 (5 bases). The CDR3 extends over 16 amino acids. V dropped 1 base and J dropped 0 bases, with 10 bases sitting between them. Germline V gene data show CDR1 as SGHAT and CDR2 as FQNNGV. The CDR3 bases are TGTGCCAGCAGCTTAGTAGCAGGGAGCTCTGGAAACACCATATATTTT. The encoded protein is CASSLVAGSSGNTIYF.

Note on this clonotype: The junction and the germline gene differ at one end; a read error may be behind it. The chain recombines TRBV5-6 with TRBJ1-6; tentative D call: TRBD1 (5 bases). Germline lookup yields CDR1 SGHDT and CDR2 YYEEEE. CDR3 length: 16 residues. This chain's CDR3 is CASSGTGGIYNSPPHF. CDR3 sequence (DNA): TGTGCCAGCAGCGGGACGGGGGGAATATATAATTCACCCCCCCACTTT. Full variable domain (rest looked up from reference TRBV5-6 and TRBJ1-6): DAGVTQSPTHLIKTRGQQVTLRCSPKSGHDTVSWYQQALGQGPQFIFQYYEEEERQRGNFPDRFSGHQFPNYSSELNVNALLLGDSALYLCASSGTGGIYNSPPHFGNGTRLTVT.

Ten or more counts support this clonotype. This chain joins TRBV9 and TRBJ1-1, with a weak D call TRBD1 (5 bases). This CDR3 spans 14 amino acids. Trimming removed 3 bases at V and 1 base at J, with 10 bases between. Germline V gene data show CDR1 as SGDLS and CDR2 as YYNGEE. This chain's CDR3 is CASSERTGNTEAFF. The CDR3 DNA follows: TGTGCCAGCAGCGAGAGAACAGGGAACACTGAAGCTTTCTTT.

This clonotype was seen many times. CDR3 sequence (DNA): TGTGCCAGCAGCTTATCCCCGAAACAGGGGAAAGCTTTCTTT. This gives the protein CASSLSPKQGKAFF. The J gene is TRBJ1-1, the V gene TRBV7-3; 7 nucleotides line up with TRBD1. The trim removed 2 bases at V and 9 bases at J, leaving 9 bases unmatched. The CDR3 has 14 residues. The V gene's germline CDR1 is SGHTA and CDR2 FQGTGA. The complete variable domain, with remaining parts taken from reference TRBV7-3 and TRBJ1-1, reads GAGVSQTPSNKVTEKGKYVELRCDPISGHTALYWYRQSLGQGPEFLIYFQGTGAADDSGLPNDRFFAVRPEGSVSTLKIQRTERGDSAVYLCASSLSPKQGKAFFGQGTRLTVV.

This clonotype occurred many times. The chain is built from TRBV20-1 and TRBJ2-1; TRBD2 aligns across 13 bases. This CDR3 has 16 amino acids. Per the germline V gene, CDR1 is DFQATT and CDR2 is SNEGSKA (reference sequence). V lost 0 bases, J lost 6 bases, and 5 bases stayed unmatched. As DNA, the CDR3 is TGCAGTGCTAGAGATCATCGACTAGCGGGAGGCAATGAGCAGTTCTTC. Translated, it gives CSARDHRLAGGNEQFF.